This T cell receptor (beta chain) was documented in a study of T cells after yellow fever vaccination. Study overall: Fractions containing few cells were prepared with SMART-Seq v4 Ultra Low Input. Study results and caveats: Most primary-vaccination clones reappeared after the booster (around 95% CD4, about 87% CD8). Peak timing came faster in the weaker secondary response, day 5 versus 15.

About this clonotype itself: Its specificity is unknown.

5'RACE template switching generated TCR cDNA, adding a universal primer site and UMIs. Via MiXCR, TCRdb re-called the 5' RACE reads, giving one row per CDR3 protein. The top ten clones hold about a sixth of a sample with roughly 520,000 distinct CDR3 sequences, roughly 22% of them seen once. Sequencing used PBMCs, obtained less than 25 days after the first yellow fever vaccination. This receptor was identified in a man in his late teens or twenties who received the YFV17D yellow fever vaccine.

In nucleotides, the CDR3 is TGTGCCAGCTCACCAGGGGCGACCACCGGGGAGCTGTTTTTT. This encodes CASSPGATTGELFF. V is TRBV18 and J is TRBJ2-2; possibly TRBD1 for D (5 bases). Germline CDR1 KGHSH, CDR2 LQKENI. V shed 2 bases and J shed 4 bases, with 8 bases lying between them. The CDR3 contains 14 residues.